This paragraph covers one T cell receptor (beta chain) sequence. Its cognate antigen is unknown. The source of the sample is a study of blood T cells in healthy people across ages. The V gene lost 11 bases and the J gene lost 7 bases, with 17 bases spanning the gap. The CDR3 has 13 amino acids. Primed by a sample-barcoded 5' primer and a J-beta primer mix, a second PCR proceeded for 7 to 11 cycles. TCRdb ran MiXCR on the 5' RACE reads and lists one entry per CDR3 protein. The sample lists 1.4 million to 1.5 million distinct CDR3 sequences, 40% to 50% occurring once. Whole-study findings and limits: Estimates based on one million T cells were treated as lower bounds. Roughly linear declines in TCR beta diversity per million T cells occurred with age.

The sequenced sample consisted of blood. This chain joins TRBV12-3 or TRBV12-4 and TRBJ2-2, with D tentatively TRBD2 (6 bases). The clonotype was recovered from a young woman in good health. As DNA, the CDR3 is TGTGCCCTGAGAGGGGCGGGGAGCGGGGAGCTGTTTTTT. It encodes CALRGAGSGELFF.